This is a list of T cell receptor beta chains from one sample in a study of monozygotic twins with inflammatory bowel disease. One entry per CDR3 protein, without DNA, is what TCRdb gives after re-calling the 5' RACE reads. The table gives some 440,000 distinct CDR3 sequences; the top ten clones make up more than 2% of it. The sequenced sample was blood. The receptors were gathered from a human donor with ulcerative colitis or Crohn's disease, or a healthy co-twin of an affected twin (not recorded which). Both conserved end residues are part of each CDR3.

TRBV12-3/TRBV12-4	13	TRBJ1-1	CASSPHMNTEAFF
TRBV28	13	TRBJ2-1	CASSPEPYNEQFF
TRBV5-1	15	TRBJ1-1	CASSLTGVMNTEAFF
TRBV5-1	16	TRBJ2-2	CASSLSSGLNTGELFF
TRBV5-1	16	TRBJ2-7	CASSPTTGQGGYEQYF
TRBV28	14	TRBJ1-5	CASTWGQVHQPQHF
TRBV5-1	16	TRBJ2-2	CASSVAGATNTGELFF
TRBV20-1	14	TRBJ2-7	CSARIPMLGIEQYF
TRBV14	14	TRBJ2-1	CASSWVSSYNEQFF
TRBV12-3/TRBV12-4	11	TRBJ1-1	CASSLDTAAFF
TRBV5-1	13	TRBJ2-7	CASSLSLPVEQYF
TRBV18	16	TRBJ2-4	CASSPAGGRAKNIQYF
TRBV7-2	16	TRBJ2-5	CASNHYVQGFRETQYF
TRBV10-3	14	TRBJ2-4	CAIREGEAKNIQYF
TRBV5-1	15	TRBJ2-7	CASSSGQGLAYEQYF
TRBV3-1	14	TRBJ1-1	CASSQDTGLPKAFF
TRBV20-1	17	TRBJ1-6	CSARGGPGGFSNSPLHF
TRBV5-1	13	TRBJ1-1	CASSFQGGTEAFF
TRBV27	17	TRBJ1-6	CASSLKSQGSLISPLHF
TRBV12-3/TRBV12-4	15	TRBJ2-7	CASSLESGASVEQYF
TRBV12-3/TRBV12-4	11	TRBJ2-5	CASTSGETQYF
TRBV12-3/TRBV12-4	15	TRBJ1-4	CASSLLQGFNEKLFF
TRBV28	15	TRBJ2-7	CASSEAGASSYEQYF
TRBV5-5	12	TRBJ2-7	CASSRVEEPQYF
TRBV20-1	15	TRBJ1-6	CSALTLSSYNSPLHF
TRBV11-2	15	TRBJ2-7	CASSPRIRATYEQYF
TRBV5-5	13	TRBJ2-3	CASSLTPIGTQYF
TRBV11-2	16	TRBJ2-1	CASSWGDRSPLNEQFF
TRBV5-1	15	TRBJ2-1	CASRDTSGSYNEQFF
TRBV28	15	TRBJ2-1	CASSSHVSSYNEQFF
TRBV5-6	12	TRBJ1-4	CASSLPAEKLFF
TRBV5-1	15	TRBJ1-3	CASTPDGKTGNTIYF
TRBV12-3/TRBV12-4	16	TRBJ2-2	CASSRRGGGSTGELFF
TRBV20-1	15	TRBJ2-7	CSARAVGLDPYEQYF
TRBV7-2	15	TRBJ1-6	CASSLAGTLEGPLHF
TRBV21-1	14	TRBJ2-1	CASSSTGYETEQFF
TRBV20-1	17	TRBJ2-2	CSARDKKTSRNTGELFF
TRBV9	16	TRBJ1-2	CASSVVDGAGPYGYTF
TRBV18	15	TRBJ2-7	CASSPGHQRGYEQYF
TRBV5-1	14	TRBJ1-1	CASSFRTVNTEAFF
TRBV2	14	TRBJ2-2	CASRHTRGTGELFF
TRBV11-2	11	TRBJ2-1	CASGGHNEQFF
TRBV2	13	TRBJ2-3	CASSERGRDTQYF
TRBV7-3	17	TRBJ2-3	CASSLMGLAGGTDTQYF
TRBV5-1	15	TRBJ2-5	CASSFGLGGQETQYF
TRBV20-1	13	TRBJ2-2	CSATRGPDGELFF
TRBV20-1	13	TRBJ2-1	CSASRGSYNEQFF
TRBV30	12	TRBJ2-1	CAWGAGRNEQFF
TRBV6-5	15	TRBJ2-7	CASSYTRATVYEQYF
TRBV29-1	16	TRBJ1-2	CSVEGRGPQANYGYTF
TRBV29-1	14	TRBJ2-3	CSVRTASGTDTQYF
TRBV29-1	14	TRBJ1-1	CSVVSDRGGTEAFF
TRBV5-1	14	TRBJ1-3	CASSGQGSGNTIYF
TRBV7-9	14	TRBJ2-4	CASVHALAKNIQYF
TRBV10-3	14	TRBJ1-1	CAISESMGGTEAFF
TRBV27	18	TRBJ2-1	CASRGTGNRGAPYNEQFF